This T cell receptor beta chain is from a study of OX40 agonist ivuxolimab in advanced cancers. In the study overall: The costimulatory receptor OX40 (CD134) was targeted by ivuxolimab, a fully human IgG2 agonistic monoclonal antibody. Intravenous ivuxolimab was administered to patients every 2 weeks at six dose levels: 0.01, 0.1, 0.3, 1.5, 3 and 10 mg/kg. Of the approximately 53 patients in dose escalation, about 20 had hepatocellular carcinoma, about 15 had melanoma, 9 had renal cell carcinoma and 9 had head and neck cancer. A male proportion of roughly 80% and a mean age of around 60 years, ranging from 23 to 79, were recorded for the dose-escalation cohort. Patients were allowed to have had prior anti-PD-1, anti-PD-L1 or anti-CTLA-4 therapy, and 40% to 45% of the dose-escalation patients had previously received checkpoint inhibitors. Partial responses were achieved by three dose-escalation patients, of whom one had hepatocellular carcinoma and two had cutaneous melanoma. Peripheral TCRbeta sequencing aimed to test whether ivuxolimab altered TCR sequence diversity and caused clonal T-cell expansion. The paper covers the monotherapy dose-escalation part of the phase I ivuxolimab trial, which included N ≈ 57 patients. Study-wide conclusions, independent of this receptor: Which antigens the clonally expanded peripheral T cells were specific for was not determined. Low levels of normalized T-cell clonal expansion were also seen in some nonresponding patients. Clonal expansion of both CD4+ and CD8+ blood T cells was observed from baseline to week 6 at doses 0.1 to 3.0 mg/kg. After ivuxolimab, CD8+ T cells had more expanded clones than CD4+ T cells on average. Partial responders in the 0.1-3.0 mg/kg groups had among the lowest normalized peripheral clonal expansion, especially among CD8+ T cells.

To sequence the TCRbeta CDR3 region, genomic DNA was isolated from the sorted cells. The immunoSEQ Assay was used for sequencing of TCRbeta CDR3 regions. TCRdb re-hosts the immuneACCESS table, in-frame sequences only. Its copies lack some clones; in the studies checked, an unresolved V gene accounts for under half of them, and the cause for the rest is not known. The sample yields some 80,000 clones; over 85% were counted once. The top ten clones comprise about 0.61% of the sample. Points on this clone: It lacks a known antigen. It has no much larger one-base neighbor in the sample; base qualities were not kept.

V is reduced by 0 bases and J by 10 bases, leaving a spacing of 10 bases between them. CDR1 and CDR2 are drawn from the germline V gene (reference sequence): GTSNPN, SVGIG. The CDR3 spans 13 residues, from the cysteine through the phenylalanine. Here the CDR3 DNA is all that survives: 39 bases in frame from base 1. Patients with autoimmune disease history or receiving systemic immunosuppression were excluded from the trial. Peripheral blood for TCR sequencing was drawn from every dose cohort at baseline, at cycle 4 day 1 and at cycle 7 day 1. Samples were obtained from an open-label, multicenter, first-in-human phase I dose-escalation trial of ivuxolimab. Adults with locally advanced or metastatic melanoma, renal cell carcinoma, hepatocellular carcinoma or head and neck squamous cell carcinoma were enrolled in the trial. Before TCR sequencing, CD4+ T cells and CD8+ T cells from peripheral blood were sorted into separate populations.

This receptor chain uses TRBV30 and TRBJ1-6, and TRBD1 may be the D gene, going by 5 matching bases. This material consisted of CD4+ or CD8+ T cells sorted from blood, taken in a trial of the OX40 agonist ivuxolimab. The TCR originated in an adult with an advanced solid tumor such as melanoma, head and neck, liver or kidney cancer. For the CDR3, the sequence is CAWSVGVGSPLHF. The DNA sequence is given as TGTGCCTGGAGTGTGGGGGTGGGGTCACCCCTCCACTTT.